A single TCR beta chain is shown here with its context. What it binds is unknown. This specimen belongs to a study of T cell responses to AZD1222 COVID-19 vaccine. Study information: The study pooled second doses at about 4 or about 12 weeks.

The protocol was immunoSEQ multiplex PCR, while the TCRdb copy is restricted to in-frame clones and leaves out a portion. Of roughly 120,000 clones in the sample, about 90% were seen once. The CDR3 contains 14 residues. Trimming cost V 3 bases and J 3 bases, with 12 bases left between them. The V gene's germline CDR1 is MNHEY and CDR2 SMNVEV (reference sequence). Study-wide results and caveats: Nearly half of unique spike-specific TCRs reportedly avoided B.1.351 and B.1.1.7 mutated regions.

Sequencing was performed on peripheral blood, taken on day 0 of AZD1222 vaccination. This chain uses TRBV27 with TRBJ2-7; D is uncertain. The receptor was isolated from an adult in good health. CDR3 DNA sequence: TGTGCCAGCAGTTTTGATAGGAACCGCTACGAGCAGTACTTC. Protein product: CASSFDRNRYEQYF.